Below, 20 T cell receptor beta chains from the same sample are listed, as sequenced in a study of radiation and T cells in renal cell carcinoma. This sample's treatment: 15 Gy SBRT to primary tumor, nephrectomy 4 weeks later. Measured with immunoSEQ multiplex PCR; TCRdb has only the in-frame clones, and not every one. The sample records around 4,000 clones, less than 75% being singletons. The sequences come from tumor tissue, collected from a patient whose treatment included radiotherapy and nephrectomy. The receptors stem from a woman aged 55-69 years with renal cell carcinoma.

This clone was seen more than once but under ten times. CDR3: CASSLGDRRSYNEQFF. CDR3 DNA: TGTGCCAGCAGCTTAGGTGACCGACGCTCCTACAATGAGCAGTTCTTC. V is TRBV11-3 and J is TRBJ2-1; D not resolved. Germline CDR1 and CDR2: SGHNT and YENEEA. V gave up 1 base and J gave up 0 bases, with 10 bases separating them. The CDR3 consists of 16 residues.

V and J are TRBV5-6 and TRBJ1-6; no clear D. The CDR3 length is 12 residues. Germline loops: CDR1 SGHDT, CDR2 YYEEEE. V dropped 6 bases and J dropped 9 bases, with 10 bases sitting between them. CDR3 residues: CASTSLTSPLHF. The CDR3 bases are TGTGCCAGCACCTCCCTCACTTCACCCCTCCACTTT.

The CDR3 region is CASSWGPAQFF. CDR3 DNA sequence: TGCGCCAGCAGCTGGGGCCCGGCGCAGTTCTTC. The J gene is TRBJ2-1, the V gene TRBV5-1, with a weak D call TRBD1 (5 bases). V was pared by 3 bases and J by 12 bases, with 10 bases between. The CDR3 has 11 residues. From germline, CDR1 is SGHRS and CDR2 YFSETQ.

This chain uses TRBV4-2 with TRBJ2-1; 7 bases agree with TRBD2. CDR1 and CDR2 (germline): LGHNA, YNFKEQ. The CDR3 contains 15 residues. V gave up 5 bases and J gave up 4 bases; unmatched junction bases: 8. CDR3 in DNA: TGTGCCAGCAGCTTTACGGGGGGATCATACAATGAGCAGTTCTTC. Translating gives CASSFTGGSYNEQFF.

This clone came up a few times. V and J are TRBV19 and TRBJ2-7, with 11 bases lining up with TRBD1. This CDR3 contains 14 residues. J lost 5 bases, V lost 4 bases, and 4 bases had no gene match. Per the germline V gene, CDR1 is LNHDA and CDR2 is SQIVND (reference sequence). DNA for the CDR3: TGTGCCAGTAGTACCGGGACAGGGGGTGACGAGCAGTACTTC. It yields the protein CASSTGTGGDEQYF.

The chain combines TRBV5-6 with TRBJ2-3; 13 bases agree with TRBD2. The CDR3 is 15 residues long. Germline V gene data show CDR1 as SGHDT and CDR2 as YYEEEE. V gave up 4 bases and J gave up 4 bases; unmatched junction bases: 3. CDR3 bases: TGTGCCAGCAGCCTGGGACTAGCGGGACCAGATACGCAGTATTTT. As protein: CASSLGLAGPDTQYF.

J is TRBJ1-1 and V is TRBV6-5, with a possible D match to TRBD1 (6 bases). Germline CDR1 reads MNHEY; CDR2 reads SVGAGI. This CDR3 is 15 amino acids long. Trimming pared 7 bases from V and 0 bases from J, leaving 15 bases between. As DNA, the CDR3 is TGTGCCAGCACCTACGGTGGGGGCCTGAACACTGAAGCTTTCTTT. Translated, it gives CASTYGGGLNTEAFF.

The chain links TRBV5-6 to TRBJ2-7; either TRBD1 or TRBD2 may fit D (5 bases each). Germline CDR1 is SGHDT and CDR2 is YYEEEE. CDR3 size: 15 residues. The V end was cut by 4 bases, the J end by 3 bases, with 17 bases between. The CDR3 coding sequence is TGTGCCAGCAGCCACGGGACCTGGGTCCACTACGAGCAGTACTTC. It translates to CASSHGTWVHYEQYF.

As regards this clone: A read error may account for a junction end that differs from germline. This chain connects TRBV5-1 to TRBJ2-2; unclear D gene. Germline V gives CDR1 SGHRS, CDR2 YFSETQ. The CDR3 runs 12 residues. This CDR3 reads CASSPNPGELFF. The CDR3 DNA sequence: TGTGCCAGCAGCCCTAACCCCGGGGAGCTGTTTTTT.

The rearrangement links TRBV10-3 to TRBJ1-2; D is unclear. Between the trimmed V and J ends, which lost 3 bases and 2 bases, there was a span of 4 bases. Germline assignment: CDR1 ENHRY and CDR2 SYGVKD. CDR3 length equals 12 residues. CDR3 amino acids: CAISDGNYGYTF. The CDR3 DNA reads as TGTGCCATCAGTGACGGGAACTATGGCTACACCTTC.

V gene TRBV19 combines with J gene TRBJ1-1, with D tentatively TRBD1 (5 bases). The CDR3 has 13 residues. V lost 6 bases to trimming and J lost 5 bases, with 13 bases between them. Germline values: CDR1 LNHDA, CDR2 SQIVND (reference sequence). The CDR3, as DNA: TGTGCCAGTAGCCTTGGGGGGGTAACTGAAGCTTTCTTT. This sequence encodes CASSLGGVTEAFF.

V and J are TRBV5-8 and TRBJ1-5; D is uncertain. Germline V gives CDR1 SGHTS, CDR2 YDEGEE. V lost 3 bases and J lost 1, with 14 bases in between. This CDR3 is 16 amino acids long. CDR3 nucleotide sequence: TGTGCCAGCAGCTCCATTGGAGCCGGAAGCAATCAGCCCCAGCATTTT. Amino acid sequence: CASSSIGAGSNQPQHF.

The chain combines TRBV2 with TRBJ2-1, with 7 bases fitting TRBD2. The germline V gene encodes CDR1 SNHLY and CDR2 FYNNEI. There are 14 residues in the CDR3. J was trimmed by 12 bases and V by 4 bases; bases with no gene match: 12. The DNA for the CDR3 is TGTGCCAGCAGTGGGTGGGATAGCGGGTTGGGGCAGTTCTTC. Translating gives CASSGWDSGLGQFF.

This clone was counted only a few times. The chain couples TRBV10-2 to TRBJ1-2; 7 nucleotides align to TRBD1. V was clipped by 5 bases and J by 4 bases; unmatched bases: 4. This CDR3 comprises 13 residues. Germline assignment: CDR1 WSHSY and CDR2 SAAADI. This chain's CDR3 is CASSTGQFYGYTF. CDR3 in DNA: TGCGCCAGCAGTACGGGACAGTTCTATGGCTACACCTTC.

The chain recombines TRBV19 with TRBJ2-1, with no clear D. There are 16 residues in the CDR3. Trimming stripped 0 bases from V and 11 bases from J, with 20 bases between. Germline lookup yields CDR1 LNHDA and CDR2 SQIVND (reference sequence). The CDR3 sequence is CASSIDWIDATFQQFF. The CDR3 region has the DNA TGTGCCAGTAGTATAGACTGGATAGATGCTACGTTCCAGCAGTTCTTC.

This sequence joins TRBV18 and TRBJ2-3; 15 positions agree with TRBD2. The length of the CDR3 is 18 residues. Trimming at V came to 4 bases and at J to 3 bases, leaving 8 bases not matched to a gene. Germline CDR1 reads KGHSH; CDR2 reads LQKENI. The CDR3 loop reads CASSQPGLAGGETDTQYF. In nucleotides, the CDR3 is TGTGCCAGCTCACAACCGGGACTAGCGGGAGGAGAGACAGATACGCAGTATTTT.

In this sample, this clone turned up a few times. The gene calls are TRBV6-4 and TRBJ2-1; 7 nucleotides agree with TRBD2. The CDR3 length is 15 residues. J was trimmed by 7 bases and V by 4 bases; bases with no gene match: 10. The germline CDR1 and CDR2 sequences are MRHNA and SNTAGT. CDR3 in DNA: TGTGCCAGCAGTGTCAATCTACTAGCGAGTAATGAGCAGTTCTTC. Its protein is CASSVNLLASNEQFF.

The chain uses TRBV4-2 and TRBJ1-1; D is uncertain. The CDR3 contains 13 residues. Trimming removed 3 bases at V and 3 bases at J, with 8 bases between. Germline loops: CDR1 LGHNA, CDR2 YNFKEQ. The CDR3 here is CASSQGRDTEAFF. The CDR3 region has the DNA TGTGCCAGCAGCCAGGGGAGGGACACTGAAGCTTTCTTT.

This clone was counted only a few times. This rearrangement joins TRBV5-6 to TRBJ1-2; 7 nucleotides agree with TRBD1. The V and J ends lost 4 bases and 2 bases, in that order; junction bases with no gene match: 5. This CDR3 spans 14 amino acids. Germline V gene lookup returns CDR1 SGHDT and CDR2 YYEEEE. The CDR3 region has the DNA TGTGCCAGCAGCATCTCAGGGGGAAACTATGGCTACACCTTC. Its translation: CASSISGGNYGYTF. Full variable domain (missing parts from reference TRBV5-6 and TRBJ1-2): DAGVTQSPTHLIKTRGQQVTLRCSPKSGHDTVSWYQQALGQGPQFIFQYYEEEERQRGNFPDRFSGHQFPNYSSELNVNALLLGDSALYLCASSISGGNYGYTFGSGTRLTVV.

The chain combines TRBV27 with TRBJ2-5, with D perhaps TRBD1 (6 bases). The CDR3 sequence is 13 residues long. CDR1 is MNHEY, CDR2 SMNVEV, per germline (reference sequence). Trimming took off 6 bases at V and 4 bases at J, with 12 bases between the two ends. The CDR3 here is CASSRTGRETQYF. The DNA of the CDR3 is TGTGCCAGCAGCCGAACAGGGCGAGAGACCCAGTACTTC.